A single sample gave rise to the 32 T cell receptor beta chains below, sequenced in a study of blood T cell repertoires in COVID-19 (dated by TCRdb to 2018 to 2021). Library prep was done by the immunoSEQ multiplex PCR assay. Not all clones reach the TCRdb copy of this immuneACCESS table, which keeps in-frame sequences only. Checked studies attribute under half of the gap to unresolved V genes and leave the rest unexplained. The sample table shows 200,000 to 250,000 clones, and around three quarters are seen once. The top ten clones comprise 4.5% to 7% of the sample. The sample taken for sequencing was peripheral blood. Receptors were obtained from a woman aged 70-85 years with acute or convalescent COVID-19.

The genes are TRBV27 and TRBJ1-6; possible D gene TRBD1, 6 bases. Per germline, CDR1 MNHEY and CDR2 SMNVEV (reference sequence). V gave up 7 bases and J gave up 6 bases, with 22 bases separating them. The CDR3 length is 17 residues. The CDR3 region has the DNA TGTGCCAGCACCAGGGACATCTCTATGACGGGTAATTCACCCCTCCACTTT. This gives the protein CASTRDISMTGNSPLHF.

The genes are TRBV19 and TRBJ1-4, with a possible D match to TRBD1 (6 bases). This CDR3 contains 14 residues. The V gene lost 7 bases and the J gene lost 3 bases, with 12 bases spanning the gap. Per germline, CDR1 LNHDA and CDR2 SQIVND (reference sequence). CDR3 sequence (DNA): TGTGCCAGTATGGGGGACACCGCTAATGAAAAACTGTTTTTT. It encodes CASMGDTANEKLFF.

The rearrangement joins TRBV5-1 to TRBJ1-4; D gene uncertain. Germline assignment: CDR1 SGHRS and CDR2 YFSETQ. V lost 9 bases and J lost 1, with 13 bases in between. The CDR3 sequence is 14 residues long. This CDR3 is CATTRRRTNEKLFF. DNA of the CDR3: TGCGCCACCACCCGTAGGAGAACTAATGAAAAACTGTTTTTT.

This clone was picked up one time. The chain recombines TRBV5-1 with TRBJ2-3, with 11 bases lining up with TRBD2. CDR3 length: 16 amino acids. Germline lookup yields CDR1 SGHRS and CDR2 YFSETQ. The ends lost 5 bases at V and 5 bases at J; junction bases unmatched: 10. Written as DNA, the CDR3 is TGCGCCAGCAGACATCTACTAGCGGGAGATGTAGATACGCAGTATTTT. Translated: CASRHLLAGDVDTQYF.

This clone was observed once. Written as DNA, the CDR3 is TGCAGTGCTGCCACAGGGGGAGGCTACACCTTC. It encodes CSAATGGGYTF. This rearrangement joins TRBV20-1 to TRBJ1-2, with TRBD1 identical over 8 bases. Germline CDR1 reads DFQATT; CDR2 reads SNEGSKA (reference sequence). This CDR3 is 11 amino acids long. J was trimmed by 8 bases and V by 5 bases; bases with no gene match: 4.

This CDR3 reads CASSYSGTGGPESNQPQHF. The CDR3 bases are TGTGCCAGCAGTTACTCCGGGACAGGGGGCCCCGAGAGCAATCAGCCCCAGCATTTT. The chain joins TRBV6-2 or TRBV6-3 to TRBJ1-5, with TRBD1 matching over 12 bases. Trimming at V came to 0 bases and at J to 1 base, leaving 7 bases not matched to a gene. Germline V CDR1 and CDR2: MNHEY, SVGEGT. CDR3 length equals 19 residues.

The chain links TRBV28 to TRBJ2-7; D not resolved. Per germline, CDR1 MDHEN and CDR2 SYDVKM. Trimming removed 6 bases from V and 0 bases from J, with 12 bases in between. This CDR3 region has 14 residues. The CDR3 DNA is TGTGCCAGCAGAGCCCAGGTGAACTCCTACGAGCAGTACTTC. It yields the protein CASRAQVNSYEQYF. Together with reference TRBV28 and TRBJ2-7, the CDR3 gives the full variable domain: DVKVTQSSRYLVKRTGEKVFLECVQDMDHENMFWYRQDPGLGLRLIYFSYDVKMKEKGDIPEGYSVSREKKERFSLILESASTNQTSMYLCASRAQVNSYEQYFGPGTRLTVT.

The V call is TRBV28, the J call TRBJ1-4, with 9 bases matching TRBD1. CDR3 length: 15 amino acids. The V segment lost 6 bases and the J segment 8 bases; nucleotides outside the gene matches: 10. CDR1 and CDR2 (germline): MDHEN, SYDVKM. The CDR3 DNA reads TGTGCCAGCAGACCCGGGACAGGGAATTGGGAAAAACTGTTTTTT. Encoded protein: CASRPGTGNWEKLFF.

The chain is built from TRBV18 and TRBJ2-4; TRBD1 matches 8 bases. The CDR3 totals 16 residues. Germline V gene sequence: CDR1 KGHSH, CDR2 LQKENI. The trim removed 4 bases at V and 5 bases at J, leaving 10 bases unmatched. The CDR3 sequence is CASSRLQGAPENIQYF. DNA of the CDR3: TGTGCCAGCTCACGACTTCAGGGGGCGCCTGAAAACATTCAGTACTTC.

This chain uses TRBV5-1 with TRBJ1-1, with a possible D match to TRBD1 (5 bases). Germline-derived CDR1 and CDR2 are SGHRS and YFSETQ. CDR3 length: 15 amino acids. The V and J ends lost 4 bases and 3 bases respectively, with 16 bases between them. The CDR3 DNA sequence: TGCGCCAGCAGCCTCGGGGGGAGGGTGCACACTGAAGCTTTCTTT. Translating gives CASSLGGRVHTEAFF.

V is TRBV7-2 and J is TRBJ2-1, with D possibly being TRBD1 (5 bases). V was trimmed by 5 bases and J by 13 bases, leaving 15 bases between them. CDR3 size: 12 residues. In germline, CDR1 is SGHTA, CDR2 FQGNSA. The CDR3, as DNA: TGTGCCAGCAGCCTAACCGGACAAGATCAGTTCTTC. Its protein is CASSLTGQDQFF.

The chain links TRBV18 to TRBJ1-3; D possibly corresponds to TRBD1 (5 bases). This CDR3 is 14 amino acids long. Germline CDR1 reads KGHSH; CDR2 reads LQKENI. V dropped 3 bases and J dropped 0 bases, with 6 bases sitting between them. The CDR3 here is CASSPTGSGNTIYF. CDR3 DNA sequence: TGTGCCAGCTCACCTACAGGCTCTGGAAACACCATATATTTT.

The table lists this clone with a count of one. The chain recombines TRBV11-2 with TRBJ2-3; 12 nucleotides align to TRBD2. V lost 0 bases and J lost 6; bases outside the gene matches: 7. This CDR3 is built from 17 residues. Per germline, CDR1 SGHAT and CDR2 FQNNGV. The CDR3 region has the DNA TGTGCCAGCAGCTTAGATCCTAGCGGGAGGGCCTGGGATACGCAGTATTTT. Translated, it gives CASSLDPSGRAWDTQYF. Variable domain in full (rest from reference TRBV11-2 and TRBJ2-3): EAGVAQSPRYKIIEKRQSVAFWCNPISGHATLYWYQQILGQGPKLLIQFQNNGVVDDSQLPKDRFSAERLKGVDSTLKIQPAKLEDSAVYLCASSLDPSGRAWDTQYFGPGTRLTVL.

The count of this clone is one. The chain uses TRBV5-6 and TRBJ2-1; TRBD2 agrees at 9 bases. CDR1 is SGHDT, CDR2 YYEEEE, per germline. This CDR3 is 15 amino acids long. J gave up 3 bases and V 0 bases, and 1 base lay outside the gene matches. CDR3 in amino acids: CASSLVSGGYNEQFF. In nucleotides, the CDR3 is TGTGCCAGCAGCTTGGTTAGCGGGGGCTACAATGAGCAGTTCTTC. The complete variable domain, with remaining parts taken from reference TRBV5-6 and TRBJ2-1, reads DAGVTQSPTHLIKTRGQQVTLRCSPKSGHDTVSWYQQALGQGPQFIFQYYEEEERQRGNFPDRFSGHQFPNYSSELNVNALLLGDSALYLCASSLVSGGYNEQFFGPGTRLTVL.

The V gene is TRBV27, the J gene TRBJ1-5; no clear D. The germline V and J ends were trimmed by 5 bases and 5 bases, with 7 bases remaining between them. The CDR3 is 12 residues long. In germline, CDR1 is MNHEY, CDR2 SMNVEV (reference sequence). As DNA, the CDR3 is TGTGCCAGCAGTGCGTCCCATCAGCCCCAGCATTTT. This encodes CASSASHQPQHF.

This clone came up once. In DNA, the CDR3 is TGTGCCAGCAGTGTTCAAGCCCTCATTCAAGAGACCCAGTACTTC. As protein: CASSVQALIQETQYF. The rearrangement uses TRBV5-4 and TRBJ2-5, with no clear D. V was trimmed by 5 bases and J by 2 bases, leaving 16 bases between them. Germline values: CDR1 SGHNT, CDR2 YYREEE (reference sequence). The CDR3 extends over 15 amino acids.

This chain uses TRBV7-2 with TRBJ2-7, with no clear D. Trimming removed 5 bases at V and 3 bases at J, with 5 bases between. The V gene's germline CDR1 is SGHTA and CDR2 FQGNSA. The CDR3 covers 11 residues. CDR3 bases: TGTGCCAGCAGCCCAAACTACGAGCAGTACTTC. Translated: CASSPNYEQYF.

The rearrangement links TRBV12-3 or TRBV12-4 to TRBJ2-1; 8 nucleotides align to TRBD2. J was trimmed by 15 bases and V by 6 bases; bases with no gene match: 10. The CDR3 runs to 12 residues. The CDR3 here is CASSRGGLGWFF. The CDR3, as DNA: TGTGCCAGCAGCCGGGGGGGACTAGGTTGGTTCTTC.

J is TRBJ1-6 and V is TRBV19; 7 nucleotides agree with TRBD1. CDR1 is LNHDA and CDR2 is SQIVND in the germline V gene (reference sequence). The CDR3 is made up of 17 amino acids. The ends lost 1 base at V and 4 bases at J; junction bases unmatched: 7. The CDR3 DNA reads TGTGCCAGTAGTATAGCTTCCGGGACAGCTTATAATTCACCCCTCCACTTT. It translates to CASSIASGTAYNSPLHF.

This clone was observed many times. The gene calls are TRBV19 and TRBJ2-1; 9 nucleotides agree with TRBD2. The V gene end was trimmed by 5 bases and the J gene end by 7 bases; junction bases not matched to a gene: 3. CDR1 LNHDA and CDR2 SQIVND come from the germline V gene (reference sequence). The CDR3 contains 13 residues. CDR3 bases: TGTGCCAGTAGTCTGGGACTAGCAAATGAGCAGTTCTTC. This gives the protein CASSLGLANEQFF.

The chain employs TRBV28 and TRBJ2-7; 7 bases line up with TRBD1. This CDR3 has 14 residues. Looked up from germline, CDR1 is MDHEN and CDR2 is SYDVKM. Trimming took 6 bases from V and 3 from J; bases not matched to a gene: 8. The CDR3 reads CASRRQGSYYEQYF. The CDR3 DNA sequence: TGTGCCAGCAGGCGACAGGGATCTTACTACGAGCAGTACTTC.

This clone was seen a handful of times. Other DNA sequences from this sample encode an identical CDR3 as well. The rearrangement links TRBV11-2 to TRBJ2-7, with D unresolved. The V and J ends lost 2 bases and 4 bases respectively, with 6 bases between them. Per germline, CDR1 SGHAT and CDR2 FQNNGV. The CDR3 consists of 12 residues. The CDR3 DNA reads TGTGCCAGCAGCTTATCGGTATACGAGCAGTACTTC. Its protein product is CASSLSVYEQYF.

The CDR3 nucleotides read TGTGCCAGCAGCCAAGGGGCGGGTGATGAAGCTTTCTTT. Its translation: CASSQGAGDEAFF. J is TRBJ1-1 and V is TRBV3-1 (or the pseudogene TRBV3-2); no clear D gene. The CDR3 is made up of 13 amino acids. Germline CDR1 reads LGHDT; CDR2 reads YNNKEL (reference sequence). Deletions cut 1 base from V and 7 bases from J, with 10 bases between.

The chain is built from TRBV5-6 and TRBJ2-7, with TRBD1 as a possible D gene (6 bases). In germline, CDR1 is SGHDT, CDR2 YYEEEE. The CDR3 contains 14 residues. V gave up 4 bases and J gave up 3 bases, with 14 bases separating them. The CDR3: CASSGRIRGYEQYF. The CDR3 coding sequence is TGTGCCAGCAGCGGAAGAATCAGGGGCTACGAGCAGTACTTC.

The V gene is TRBV2, the J gene TRBJ2-7; 10 bases are shared with TRBD2. The CDR3 sequence is 16 residues long. V lost 7 bases and J lost 3; bases outside the gene matches: 12. Looked up from germline, CDR1 is SNHLY and CDR2 is FYNNEI. This CDR3 reads CASKFAGTSDNYEQYF. Written as DNA, the CDR3 is TGTGCCAGCAAATTTGCCGGGACTAGCGATAACTACGAGCAGTACTTC.

This chain joins TRBV28 and TRBJ2-5, with 8 bases identical to TRBD1. The V gene's germline CDR1 is MDHEN and CDR2 SYDVKM. V dropped 5 bases and J dropped 5; count of bases not matched to a gene: 4. There are 13 residues in the CDR3. The CDR3 DNA sequence: TGTGCCAGCAGTAGACAGGGGCGGGAGACCCAGTACTTC. It codes for CASSRQGRETQYF.

The genes are TRBV3-1 (or the pseudogene TRBV3-2) and TRBJ2-1; 9 bases are shared with TRBD2. Germline CDR1 LGHDT, CDR2 YNNKEL (reference sequence). The J segment lost 13 bases and the V segment lost 2 bases, leaving 3 bases of the junction unmatched. CDR3 size: 12 residues. The CDR3: CASSQRGTSQFF. CDR3 sequence (DNA): TGTGCCAGCAGCCAACGAGGGACTAGCCAGTTCTTC.

The V call is TRBV3-1 (or the pseudogene TRBV3-2), the J call TRBJ2-2, with 8 positions matching TRBD2. Germline trimming cut 0 bases from V and 3 bases from J; bases unmatched to any gene: 3. The CDR3 spans 16 residues. From germline, CDR1 is LGHDT and CDR2 YNNKEL (reference sequence). The CDR3 sequence is CASSQERGVHTGELFF. CDR3 DNA: TGTGCCAGCAGCCAAGAGCGGGGGGTCCACACCGGGGAGCTGTTTTTT.

The rearrangement links TRBV6-2 or TRBV6-3 to TRBJ2-1, with D perhaps TRBD2 (6 bases). CDR1 is MNHEY, CDR2 SVGEGT, per germline. The CDR3 length is 16 residues. Trimming took off 6 bases at V and 14 bases at J, with 29 bases between the two ends. In DNA, the CDR3 is TGTGCCAGCAGCCCTAGCGACAGCCACTCCTACACGGGGGAGTTCTTC. As protein: CASSPSDSHSYTGEFF.

This clone was counted once. The gene calls are TRBV5-6 and TRBJ1-2; D possibly corresponds to TRBD1 (5 bases). The V end was cut by 0 bases, the J end by 5 bases, with 17 bases between. The CDR3 is made up of 16 amino acids. The V gene's germline CDR1 is SGHDT and CDR2 YYEEEE. The DNA for the CDR3 is TGTGCCAGCAGCTTGGCTCGGGGGGGTCCCTTTTATGGCTACACCTTC. Its protein is CASSLARGGPFYGYTF.

The table lists this clone with a few counts. The chain links TRBV27 to TRBJ2-1; 11 bases align to TRBD2. The CDR3 is made up of 17 amino acids. Trimming took 0 bases from V and 6 from J; bases not matched to a gene: 7. The V gene's germline CDR1 is MNHEY and CDR2 SMNVEV (reference sequence). CDR3 region: CASSLSTSGSFGNEQFF. The CDR3 DNA reads TGTGCCAGCAGTTTATCCACTAGCGGGAGCTTCGGCAATGAGCAGTTCTTC.

This chain uses TRBV5-4 with TRBJ2-2; 8 nucleotides agree with TRBD2. Germline CDR1 SGHNT, CDR2 YYREEE (reference sequence). The CDR3 length is 15 residues. J lost 5 bases, V lost 4 bases, and 7 bases had no gene match. CDR3 sequence (DNA): TGTGCCAGCAGCGGACGTCAGCGGGGGACCGGGGAGCTGTTTTTT. Translating it yields CASSGRQRGTGELFF. The variable domain in full, with the rest retrieved from reference TRBV5-4 and TRBJ2-2, is ETGVTQSPTHLIKTRGQQVTLRCSSQSGHNTVSWYQQALGQGPQFIFQYYREEENGRGNFPPRFSGLQFPNYSSELNVNALELDDSALYLCASSGRQRGTGELFFGEGSRLTVL.